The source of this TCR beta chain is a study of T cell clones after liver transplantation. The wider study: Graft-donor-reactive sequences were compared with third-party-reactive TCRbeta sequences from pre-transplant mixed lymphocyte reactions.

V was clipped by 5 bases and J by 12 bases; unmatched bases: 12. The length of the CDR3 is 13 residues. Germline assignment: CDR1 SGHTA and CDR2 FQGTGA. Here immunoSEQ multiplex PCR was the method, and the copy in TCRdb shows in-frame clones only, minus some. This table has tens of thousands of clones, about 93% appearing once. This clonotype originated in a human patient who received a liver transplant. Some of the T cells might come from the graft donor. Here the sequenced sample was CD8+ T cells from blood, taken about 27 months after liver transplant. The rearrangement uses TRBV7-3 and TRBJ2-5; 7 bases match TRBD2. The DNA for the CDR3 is TGTGCCAGCAGCCCACGGGACGGGGGGATAAAGTACTTC. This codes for CASSPRDGGIKYF.